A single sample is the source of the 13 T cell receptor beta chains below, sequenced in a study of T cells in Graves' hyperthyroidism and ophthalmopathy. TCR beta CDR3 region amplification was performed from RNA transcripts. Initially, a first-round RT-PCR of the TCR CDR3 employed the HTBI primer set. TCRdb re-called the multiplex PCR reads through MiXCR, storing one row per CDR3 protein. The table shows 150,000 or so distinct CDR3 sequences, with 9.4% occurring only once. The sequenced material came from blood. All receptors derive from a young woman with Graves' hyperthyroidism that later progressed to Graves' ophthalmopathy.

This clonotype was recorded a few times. CDR3 bases: TGTGCCAGCAGCTTGGGAGGTGAGCAGTTCTTC. Translation: CASSLGGEQFF. J is TRBJ2-1 and V is TRBV11-3; possible D gene TRBD2, 6 bases. The germline V gene has CDR1 SGHNT and CDR2 YENEEA. Trimming took off 3 bases at V and 9 bases at J, with 6 bases between the two ends. The CDR3 contains 11 residues.

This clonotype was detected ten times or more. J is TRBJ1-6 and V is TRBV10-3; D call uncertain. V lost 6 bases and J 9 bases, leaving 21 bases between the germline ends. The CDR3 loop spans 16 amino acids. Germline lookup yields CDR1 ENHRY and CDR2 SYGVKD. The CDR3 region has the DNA TGTGCCATCAGGACCTCGGGAGGGAGTGACGGTTCACCCCTCCACTTT. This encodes CAIRTSGGSDGSPLHF.

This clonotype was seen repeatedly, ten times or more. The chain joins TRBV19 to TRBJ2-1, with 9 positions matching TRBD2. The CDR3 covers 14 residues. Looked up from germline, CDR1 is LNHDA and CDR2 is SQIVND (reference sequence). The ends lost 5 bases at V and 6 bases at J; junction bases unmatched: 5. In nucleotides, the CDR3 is TGTGCCAGTAGTCTGGCGGGAGGGCTCAATGAGCAGTTCTTC. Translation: CASSLAGGLNEQFF.

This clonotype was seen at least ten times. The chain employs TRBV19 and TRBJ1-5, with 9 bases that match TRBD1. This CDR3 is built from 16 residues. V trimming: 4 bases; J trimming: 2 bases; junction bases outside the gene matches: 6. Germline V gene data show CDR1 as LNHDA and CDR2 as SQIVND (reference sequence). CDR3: CASSKGTGRGNQPQHF. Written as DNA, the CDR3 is TGTGCCAGTAGTAAGGGGACAGGGCGTGGCAATCAGCCCCAGCATTTT.

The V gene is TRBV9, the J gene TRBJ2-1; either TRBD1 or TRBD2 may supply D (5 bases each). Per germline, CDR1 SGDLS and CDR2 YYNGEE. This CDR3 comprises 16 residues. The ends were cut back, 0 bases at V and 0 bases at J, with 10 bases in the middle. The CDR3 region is CASSVAGTDSYNEQFF. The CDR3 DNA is TGTGCCAGCAGCGTAGCAGGGACCGACTCCTACAATGAGCAGTTCTTC.

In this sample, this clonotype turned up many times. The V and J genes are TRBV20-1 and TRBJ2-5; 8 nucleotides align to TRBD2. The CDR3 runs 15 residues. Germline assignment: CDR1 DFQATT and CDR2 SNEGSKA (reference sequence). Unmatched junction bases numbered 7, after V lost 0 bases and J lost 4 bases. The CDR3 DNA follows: TGCAGTGCTAGAGATGAGCGGGAGAGTAGAGAGACCCAGTACTTC. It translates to CSARDERESRETQYF.

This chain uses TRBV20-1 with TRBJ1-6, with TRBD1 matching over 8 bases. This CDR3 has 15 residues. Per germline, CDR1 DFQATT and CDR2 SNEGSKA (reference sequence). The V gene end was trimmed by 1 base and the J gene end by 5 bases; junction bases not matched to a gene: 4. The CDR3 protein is CSARGWDRNNSPLHF. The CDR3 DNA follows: TGCAGTGCTAGAGGTTGGGACAGGAATAATTCACCCCTCCACTTT.

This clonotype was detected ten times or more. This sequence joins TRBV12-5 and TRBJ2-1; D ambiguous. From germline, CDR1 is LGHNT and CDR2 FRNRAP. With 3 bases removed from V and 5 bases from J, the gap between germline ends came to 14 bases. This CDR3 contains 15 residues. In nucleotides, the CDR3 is TGTGCTAGTGGTTTTTTAGTGGGAAGGAACAATGAGCAGTTCTTC. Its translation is CASGFLVGRNNEQFF.

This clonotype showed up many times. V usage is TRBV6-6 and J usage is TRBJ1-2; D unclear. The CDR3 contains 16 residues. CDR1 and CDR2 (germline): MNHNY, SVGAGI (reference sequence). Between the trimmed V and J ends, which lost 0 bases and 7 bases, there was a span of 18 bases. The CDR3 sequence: CASSYSKATSPAGYTF. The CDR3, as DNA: TGTGCCAGCAGTTACTCGAAAGCCACATCCCCAGCTGGCTACACCTTC.

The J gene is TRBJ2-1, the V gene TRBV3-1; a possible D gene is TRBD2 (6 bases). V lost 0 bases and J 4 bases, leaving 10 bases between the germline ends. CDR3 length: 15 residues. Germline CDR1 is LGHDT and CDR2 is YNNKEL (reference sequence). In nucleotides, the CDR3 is TGTGCCAGCAGCCAAGATTTTGGGGGGTACAATGAGCAGTTCTTC. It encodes CASSQDFGGYNEQFF.

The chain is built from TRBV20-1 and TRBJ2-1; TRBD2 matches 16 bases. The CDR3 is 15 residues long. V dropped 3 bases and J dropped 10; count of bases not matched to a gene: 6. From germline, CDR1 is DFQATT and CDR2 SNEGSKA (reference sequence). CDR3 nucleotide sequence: TGCAGTGCTAGTCTGGGACTAGCGGGGGGGCGGGAGCAGTTCTTC. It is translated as CSASLGLAGGREQFF.

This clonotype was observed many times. CDR3 nucleotide sequence: TGTGCCAGCAGCGCTCCGGGACTAGCGGGAAAGGTGAACACCGGGGAGCTGTTTTTT. Amino acid sequence: CASSAPGLAGKVNTGELFF. The chain combines TRBV9 with TRBJ2-2, with TRBD2 matching 13 bases. Germline trimming cut 3 bases from V and 1 base from J; bases unmatched to any gene: 9. Germline-derived CDR1 and CDR2 are SGDLS and YYNGEE. CDR3 length equals 19 residues. The complete variable domain, with remaining parts taken from reference TRBV9 and TRBJ2-2, reads DSGVTQTPKHLITATGQRVTLRCSPRSGDLSVYWYQQSLDQGLQFLIQYYNGEERAKGNILERFSAQQFPDLHSELNLSSLELGDSALYFCASSAPGLAGKVNTGELFFGEGSRLTVL.

The CDR3 protein is CASSPSEGRVYEQYF. For the CDR3, the DNA is TGTGCCAGTAGTCCTTCGGAGGGCCGGGTATACGAGCAGTACTTC. The chain combines TRBV12-3 or TRBV12-4 with TRBJ2-7; a possible D gene is TRBD2 (6 bases). The CDR3 is 15 amino acids. V was cut by 9 bases and J by 4 bases, with 22 bases left in between.